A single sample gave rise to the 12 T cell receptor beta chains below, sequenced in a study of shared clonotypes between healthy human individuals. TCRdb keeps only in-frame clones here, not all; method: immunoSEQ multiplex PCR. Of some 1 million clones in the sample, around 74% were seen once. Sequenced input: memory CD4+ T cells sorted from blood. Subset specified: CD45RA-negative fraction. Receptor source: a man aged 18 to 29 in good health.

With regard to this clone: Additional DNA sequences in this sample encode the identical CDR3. The CDR3 nucleotides read TGCGCCAGCAGCTTGACAGGAAAAAGCACAGATACGCAGTATTTT. Translated: CASSLTGKSTDTQYF. The J gene is TRBJ2-3, the V gene TRBV5-1, with a tentative D call TRBD1 (5 bases). Germline V gene sequence: CDR1 SGHRS, CDR2 YFSETQ. This CDR3 contains 15 residues. V was clipped by 1 base and J by 0 bases, with 9 bases between them.

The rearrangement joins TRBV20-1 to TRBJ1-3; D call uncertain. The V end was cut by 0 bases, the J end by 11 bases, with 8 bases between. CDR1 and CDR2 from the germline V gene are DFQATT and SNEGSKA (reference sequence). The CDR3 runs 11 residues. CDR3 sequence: CSARDVWAIYF. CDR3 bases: TGCAGTGCTAGAGATGTCTGGGCCATATATTTT.

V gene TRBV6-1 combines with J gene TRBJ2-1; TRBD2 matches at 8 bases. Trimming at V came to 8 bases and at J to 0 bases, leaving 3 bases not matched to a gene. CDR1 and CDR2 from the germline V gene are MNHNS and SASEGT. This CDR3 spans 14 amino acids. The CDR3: CASELADSYNEQFF. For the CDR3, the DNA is TGTGCCAGCGAACTAGCGGACTCCTACAATGAGCAGTTCTTC.

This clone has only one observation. The CDR3 sequence is CASSLGGSYEQYF. CDR3 DNA sequence: TGTGCCAGCAGTTTGGGCGGCTCCTACGAGCAGTACTTC. The J gene is TRBJ2-7, the V gene TRBV6-6, with D unclear. This CDR3 is built from 13 residues. Trimming took 4 bases from V and 0 from J, leaving 7 bases between them. Germline V gene sequence: CDR1 MNHNY, CDR2 SVGAGI (reference sequence).

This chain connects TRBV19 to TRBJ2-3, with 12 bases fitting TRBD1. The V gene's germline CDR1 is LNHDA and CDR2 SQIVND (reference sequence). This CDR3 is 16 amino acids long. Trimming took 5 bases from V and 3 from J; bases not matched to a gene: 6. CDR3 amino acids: CASSPGTGGRTDTQYF. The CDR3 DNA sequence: TGTGCCAGTAGTCCCGGGACAGGGGGCAGGACAGATACGCAGTATTTT.

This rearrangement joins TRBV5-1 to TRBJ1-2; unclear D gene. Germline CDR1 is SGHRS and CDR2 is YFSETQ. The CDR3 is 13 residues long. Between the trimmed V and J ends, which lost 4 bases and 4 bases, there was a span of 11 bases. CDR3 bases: TGCGCCAGCAGCAGCCCGGGGAGCTATGGCTACACCTTC. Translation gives CASSSPGSYGYTF. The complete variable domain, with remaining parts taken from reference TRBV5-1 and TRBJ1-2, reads KAGVTQTPRYLIKTRGQQVTLSCSPISGHRSVSWYQQTPGQGLQFLFEYFSETQRNKGNFPGRFSGRQFSNSRSEMNVSTLELGDSALYLCASSSPGSYGYTFGSGTRLTVV.

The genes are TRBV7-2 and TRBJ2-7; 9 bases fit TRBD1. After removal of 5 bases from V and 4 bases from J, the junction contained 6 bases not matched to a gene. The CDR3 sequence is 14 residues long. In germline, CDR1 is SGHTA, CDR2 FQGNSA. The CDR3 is CASSVNRGRYEQYF. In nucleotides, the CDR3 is TGTGCCAGCAGCGTAAACAGGGGGCGGTACGAGCAGTACTTC.

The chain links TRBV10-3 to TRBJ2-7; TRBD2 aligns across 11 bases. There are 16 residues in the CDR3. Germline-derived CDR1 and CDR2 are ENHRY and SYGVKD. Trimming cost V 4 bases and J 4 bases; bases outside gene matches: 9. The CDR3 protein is CAISVPASGGSYEQYF. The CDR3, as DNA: TGTGCCATCAGTGTCCCAGCTAGCGGGGGGAGTTACGAGCAGTACTTC.

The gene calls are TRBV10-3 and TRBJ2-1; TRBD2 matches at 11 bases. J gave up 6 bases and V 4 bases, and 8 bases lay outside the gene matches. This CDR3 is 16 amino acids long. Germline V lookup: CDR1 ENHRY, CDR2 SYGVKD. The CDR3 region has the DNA TGTGCCATCAGTGGAAAAACTAGCGGGGGCCGCAATGAGCAGTTCTTC. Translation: CAISGKTSGGRNEQFF.

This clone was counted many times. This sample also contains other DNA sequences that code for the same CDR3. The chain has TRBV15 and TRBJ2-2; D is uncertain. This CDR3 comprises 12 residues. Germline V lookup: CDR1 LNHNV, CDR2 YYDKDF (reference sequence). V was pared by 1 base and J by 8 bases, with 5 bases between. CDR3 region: CATSRAGGELFF. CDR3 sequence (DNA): TGTGCCACCAGCAGAGCCGGGGGGGAGCTGTTTTTT.

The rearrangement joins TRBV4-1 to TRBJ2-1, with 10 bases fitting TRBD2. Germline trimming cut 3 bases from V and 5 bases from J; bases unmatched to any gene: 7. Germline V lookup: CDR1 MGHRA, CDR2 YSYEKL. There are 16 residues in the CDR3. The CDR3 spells CASSQLAGGLHNEQFF. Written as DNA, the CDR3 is TGCGCCAGCAGCCAGTTAGCGGGGGGACTTCACAATGAGCAGTTCTTC.

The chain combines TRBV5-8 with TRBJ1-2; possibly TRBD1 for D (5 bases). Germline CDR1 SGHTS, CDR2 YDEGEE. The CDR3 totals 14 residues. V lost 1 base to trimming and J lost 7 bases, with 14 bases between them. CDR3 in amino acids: CASSLIKGKSGYTF. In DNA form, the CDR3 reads TGTGCCAGCAGCTTGATAAAGGGGAAGAGTGGCTACACCTTC.